This entry is about one TCR beta chain. What it binds is not known. The memory fraction was CD4+CD45RO+CD25- cells. Findings and limits, study-wide: The TCR gene usage of tumor memory CD4+ T cells clustered together with blood and lymph node memory CD4+ cells and with lymph node naive CD4+ cells. Tumor Tregs overlapped most with tumor, then blood, naive CD4+ cells.

Germline V gives CDR1 KGHSH, CDR2 LQKENI. Between the trimmed V and J ends, which lost 3 bases and 8 bases, there was a span of 13 bases. The CDR3 is made up of 13 amino acids. Semi-nested PCR with Nested Universal Primer A followed constant-region reverse priming of full-length variable regions. TCRdb re-analysed the 5' RACE reads in MiXCR, keeping a single row per CDR3 protein. Seen here are roughly 6,000 distinct CDR3 sequences, approximately 62% observed once, and the top ten hold about 3.9%. The receptor's source is a female donor with breast cancer. Material for sequencing was memory CD4+ T cells sorted from a lymph node. The subset: memory CD4+ T cells, CD4+CD45RO+CD25-. The rearrangement links TRBV18 to TRBJ1-2; no definite D call. CDR3 in amino acids: CASSPLGGVGYTF. The CDR3 DNA follows: TGTGCCAGCTCACCCCTCGGAGGAGTCGGCTACACCTTC.